Given below is one TCR beta chain in context. V lost 4 bases and J lost 0; bases outside the gene matches: 9. Germline CDR1 reads LNHDA; CDR2 reads SQIVND (reference sequence). The CDR3 covers 16 residues. Source study methods: Amplification of reference gene primers was used by the study to estimate nucleated cell counts. TCRdb's copy holds only in-frame clones and misses some; the assay was immunoSEQ multiplex PCR. The DNA was the basis for D and trimming; V, J and clone size are from that table. Among some 530,000 clones listed, roughly 88% were seen once. The record originates from a study of blood T cell repertoires in COVID-19. Overall study context: There were acute and convalescent COVID-19 samples, and they came from the United States, Italy and Spain. Sources were T cells, B-cell-depleted T cells, or PBMCs; the material itself was cDNA or gDNA.

The specimen was peripheral blood. This TCR derives from a human donor in a cohort sampled during active COVID-19. The chain combines TRBV19 with TRBJ2-7, with 7 nucleotides matching TRBD2. DNA for the CDR3: TGTGCCAGTAGTACCCACCTAGCGGAATACTCCTACGAGCAGTACTTC. It translates to CASSTHLAEYSYEQYF.